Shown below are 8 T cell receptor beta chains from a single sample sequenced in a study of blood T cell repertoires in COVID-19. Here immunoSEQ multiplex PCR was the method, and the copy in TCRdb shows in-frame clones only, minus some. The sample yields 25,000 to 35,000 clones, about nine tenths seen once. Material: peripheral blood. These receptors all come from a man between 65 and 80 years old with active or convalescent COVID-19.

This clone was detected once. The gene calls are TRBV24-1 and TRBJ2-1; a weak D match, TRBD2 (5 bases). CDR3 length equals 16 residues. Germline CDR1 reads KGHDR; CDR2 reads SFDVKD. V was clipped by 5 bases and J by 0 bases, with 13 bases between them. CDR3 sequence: CATSATGKNSYNEQFF. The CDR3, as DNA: TGTGCCACCAGTGCGACGGGGAAGAACTCCTACAATGAGCAGTTCTTC.

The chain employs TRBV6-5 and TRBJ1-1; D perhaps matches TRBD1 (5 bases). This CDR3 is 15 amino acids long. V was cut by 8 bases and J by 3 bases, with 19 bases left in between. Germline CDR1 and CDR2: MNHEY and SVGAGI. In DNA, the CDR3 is TGTGCCAGCCAACCTTTGCAGGGAACCCACACTGAAGCTTTCTTT. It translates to CASQPLQGTHTEAFF.

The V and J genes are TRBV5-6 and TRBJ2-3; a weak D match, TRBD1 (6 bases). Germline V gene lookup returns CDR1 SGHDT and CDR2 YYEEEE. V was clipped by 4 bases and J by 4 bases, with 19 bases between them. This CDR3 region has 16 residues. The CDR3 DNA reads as TGTGCCAGCAGCCTTACTACAGGGTTGGTTGCAGATACGCAGTATTTT. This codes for CASSLTTGLVADTQYF.

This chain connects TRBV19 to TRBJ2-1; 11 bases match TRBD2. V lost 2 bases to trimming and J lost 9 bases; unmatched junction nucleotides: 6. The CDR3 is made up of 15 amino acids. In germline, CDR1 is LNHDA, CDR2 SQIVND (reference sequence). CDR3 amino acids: CASSILSGRAVEQFF. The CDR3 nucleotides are TGTGCCAGTAGTATACTTAGCGGGAGGGCCGTTGAGCAGTTCTTC.

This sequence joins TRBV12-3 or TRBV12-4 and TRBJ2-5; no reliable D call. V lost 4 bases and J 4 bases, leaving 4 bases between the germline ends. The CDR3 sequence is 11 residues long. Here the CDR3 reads CASSSGETQYF. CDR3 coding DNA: TGTGCCAGCAGTTCAGGAGAGACCCAGTACTTC.

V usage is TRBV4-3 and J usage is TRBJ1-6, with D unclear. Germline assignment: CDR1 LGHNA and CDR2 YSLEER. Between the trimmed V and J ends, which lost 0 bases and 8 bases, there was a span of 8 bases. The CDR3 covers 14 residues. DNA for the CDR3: TGCGCCAGCAGCCAAGATTCGGAGGATTCACCCCTCCACTTT. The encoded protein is CASSQDSEDSPLHF.

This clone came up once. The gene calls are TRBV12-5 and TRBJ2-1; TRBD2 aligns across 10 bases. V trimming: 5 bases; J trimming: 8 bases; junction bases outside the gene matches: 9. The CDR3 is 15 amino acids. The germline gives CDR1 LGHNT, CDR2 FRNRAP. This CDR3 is CASGEREGPFDEQFF. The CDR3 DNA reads TGTGCTAGTGGTGAGCGGGAGGGCCCGTTCGATGAGCAGTTCTTC.

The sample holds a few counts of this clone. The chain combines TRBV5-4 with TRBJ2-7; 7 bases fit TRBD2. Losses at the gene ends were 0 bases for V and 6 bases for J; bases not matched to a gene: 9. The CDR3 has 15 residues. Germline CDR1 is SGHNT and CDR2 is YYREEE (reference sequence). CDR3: CASSLGGRGRGEQYF. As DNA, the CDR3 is TGTGCCAGCAGCTTGGGAGGGAGAGGGAGGGGCGAGCAGTACTTC.